What follows are 31 T cell receptor beta chains derived from one specimen sequenced in a study of metastatic and nonmetastatic thyroid tumors. All patients were untreated before thyroid surgery. With MiXCR, TCRdb reprocessed the PCR reads. The sample contains more than 6,000 clones, roughly 32% of which appear only once. Sample: adjacent normal tissue. Receptors were obtained from a female donor with papillary thyroid cancer or a benign thyroid nodule (not recorded which). Some clones in this sample may be carry-over from other donors' samples.

The V call is TRBV18, the J call TRBJ2-1, with D possibly TRBD2 on 6 matching bases. This CDR3 has 14 residues. Between the trimmed V and J ends, which lost 4 bases and 6 bases, there was a span of 13 bases. Per the germline V gene, CDR1 is KGHSH and CDR2 is LQKENI. CDR3 loop: CASSRAGTSNEQFF. DNA of the CDR3: TGTGCCAGCTCACGGGCGGGGACTTCCAATGAGCAGTTCTTC.

This CDR3 is CSASHGDYGYTF. The CDR3, as DNA: TGCAGTGCTAGTCACGGGGACTATGGCTACACCTTC. The chain joins TRBV20-1 to TRBJ1-2; no firm D call. The germline V gene encodes CDR1 DFQATT and CDR2 SNEGSKA (reference sequence). This CDR3 has 12 amino acids. Trimming cost V 3 bases and J 3 bases, with 8 bases left between them.

This chain joins TRBV6-1 and TRBJ2-1; 7 positions match TRBD2. With V trimmed by 1 base and J by 3 bases, 0 bases remained unmatched. This CDR3 comprises 14 residues. Germline V gene data show CDR1 as MNHNS and CDR2 as SASEGT. This chain's CDR3 is CASSEGTSYNEQFF. CDR3 DNA: TGTGCCAGCAGTGAAGGGACTAGCTACAATGAGCAGTTCTTC.

This clone came up a few times. The chain links TRBV5-1 to TRBJ2-2; D perhaps matches TRBD2 (5 bases). V was cut by 0 bases and J by 5 bases, with 14 bases left in between. Germline lookup yields CDR1 SGHRS and CDR2 YFSETQ. The CDR3 sequence is 16 residues long. This CDR3 is CASSLVPLGGTGELFF. CDR3 sequence (DNA): TGCGCCAGCAGCTTGGTTCCCCTGGGCGGGACCGGGGAGCTGTTTTTT.

The chain employs TRBV12-3 or TRBV12-4 and TRBJ2-1; D gene unclear. The V end was cut by 6 bases, the J end by 8 bases, with 11 bases between. CDR3 length: 12 residues. The DNA of the CDR3 is TGTGCCAGCAGCTGGCCTGGGGATGAGCAGTTCTTC. This encodes CASSWPGDEQFF.

This clone was recorded only once. The CDR3 sequence is CASSVGQGGGNSPLHF. The CDR3 DNA sequence: TGTGCCAGCAGTGTGGGACAGGGAGGGGGTAATTCACCCCTCCACTTT. The rearrangement uses TRBV2 and TRBJ1-6; 9 bases line up with TRBD1. The CDR3 contains 16 residues. The trim removed 4 bases at V and 6 bases at J, leaving 7 bases unmatched. CDR1 and CDR2 (germline): SNHLY, FYNNEI.

This clone was detected only once. The chain recombines TRBV20-1 with TRBJ1-2; D is undetermined. The CDR3 has 12 residues. V lost 5 bases to trimming and J lost 8 bases, with 15 bases between them. Germline CDR1 reads DFQATT; CDR2 reads SNEGSKA (reference sequence). CDR3 amino acids: CSALRGVEGYTF. In DNA, the CDR3 is TGCAGTGCTCTTCGGGGAGTCGAAGGCTACACCTTC.

V gene TRBV6-1 combines with J gene TRBJ2-7, with a possible D match to TRBD2 (5 bases). The CDR3 sequence is 11 residues long. Germline CDR1 and CDR2: MNHNS and SASEGT. V lost 7 bases and J lost 2, with 6 bases in between. The CDR3 region has the DNA TGTGCCAGCATGGGAGCCTACGAGCAGTACTTC. Protein product: CASMGAYEQYF.

The chain couples TRBV28 to TRBJ1-1; tentative D call: TRBD1 (6 bases). V lost 1 base and J lost 11, with 17 bases in between. The CDR3 contains 14 residues. CDR1 and CDR2 (germline): MDHEN, SYDVKM. In DNA form, the CDR3 reads TGTGCCAGCAGTTTATCCGGCTCGGGGGCCGGGGCTTTCTTT. This gives the protein CASSLSGSGAGAFF.

The V call is TRBV15, the J call TRBJ2-1; the match to TRBD2 covers 8 bases. The CDR3 spans 13 residues. Germline V lookup: CDR1 LNHNV, CDR2 YYDKDF (reference sequence). Trimming at V came to 0 bases and at J to 14 bases, leaving 6 bases not matched to a gene. CDR3 coding DNA: TGTGCCACCAGCAGAGATCGGCGGGAGGAGGAGTTCTTC. Amino acids: CATSRDRREEEFF.

Only a few counts were recorded for this clone. The J gene is TRBJ2-6, the V gene TRBV24-1, with a tentative D call TRBD1 (5 bases). The CDR3 consists of 16 residues. CDR1 and CDR2 (germline): KGHDR, SFDVKD. Trimming cost V 1 base and J 3 bases, with 9 bases left between them. This CDR3 is CATSDLGRDGANVLTF. The CDR3 coding sequence is TGTGCCACCAGTGATTTAGGCAGGGATGGGGCCAACGTCCTGACTTTC.

This clone has a count of ten or more. V and J are TRBV20-1 and TRBJ1-2; weak D call: TRBD1 (5 bases). CDR3 length: 14 residues. V was shortened by 1 base and J by 2 bases, with 11 bases between the two germline ends. The germline V gene has CDR1 DFQATT and CDR2 SNEGSKA (reference sequence). This chain's CDR3 is CSARAEGRNYGYTF. DNA of the CDR3: TGCAGTGCTAGAGCTGAGGGGCGCAACTATGGCTACACCTTC.

The chain is built from TRBV2 and TRBJ2-7; 11 nucleotides match TRBD1. V was clipped by 6 bases and J by 4 bases; unmatched bases: 2. Per the germline V gene, CDR1 is SNHLY and CDR2 is FYNNEI. CDR3 size: 13 residues. This chain's CDR3 is CASSGQGAYEQYF. Written as DNA, the CDR3 is TGTGCCAGCAGCGGACAGGGGGCATACGAGCAGTACTTC.

This clone showed up many times. The rearrangement links TRBV29-1 to TRBJ2-2; 14 bases line up with TRBD2. With 7 bases clipped from V and 1 base from J, the junction kept 8 bases outside the gene matches. CDR1 SQVTM and CDR2 ANQGSEA come from the germline V gene. CDR3 size: 17 residues. The CDR3 region has the DNA TGCAGCGCTGCGGGACTAGCGGGGGCCCTGAACACCGGGGAGCTGTTTTTT. The encoded protein is CSAAGLAGALNTGELFF.

This clone was observed a few times. V gene TRBV19 combines with J gene TRBJ2-7; 10 bases line up with TRBD2. The germline CDR1 and CDR2 sequences are LNHDA and SQIVND (reference sequence). The CDR3 loop spans 14 amino acids. J lost 6 bases, V lost 5 bases, and 7 bases had no gene match. CDR3 in amino acids: CASSSAGGPGEQYF. DNA of the CDR3: TGTGCCAGTAGTTCAGCGGGAGGGCCTGGCGAGCAGTACTTC.

Relative to its sample, this clone is medium-sized. This chain joins TRBV15 and TRBJ1-3; D call uncertain. Trimming took off 5 bases at V and 3 bases at J, with 8 bases between the two ends. CDR1 and CDR2 from the germline V gene are LNHNV and YYDKDF (reference sequence). There are 13 residues in the CDR3. The CDR3 DNA reads as TGTGCCACCAGCTCCCGAGTTGGAAACACCATATATTTT. It yields the protein CATSSRVGNTIYF.

This clone was picked up a small number of times. The chain carries TRBV7-9 and TRBJ2-5; TRBD1 matches 8 bases. The CDR3 runs 12 residues. CDR1 SEHNR and CDR2 FQNEAQ come from the germline V gene (reference sequence). V lost 6 bases and J lost 9; bases outside the gene matches: 6. This CDR3 reads CASRVLQGAQYF. The CDR3 DNA is TGTGCCAGCAGAGTACTACAGGGGGCCCAGTACTTC.

By share, this clone ranks as large. The rearrangement uses TRBV27 and TRBJ1-6; 10 bases are a match to TRBD1. V dropped 5 bases and J dropped 9; count of bases not matched to a gene: 4. Looked up from germline, CDR1 is MNHEY and CDR2 is SMNVEV (reference sequence). The CDR3 totals 14 residues. The CDR3 region has the DNA TGTGCCAGCAGTCCAGGACAGGGGGGTTCACCCCTCCACTTT. This codes for CASSPGQGGSPLHF.

Turning to this clone: The junction differs from germline at one of its ends, possibly a read error. CDR3 DNA: TGTCCCAGCAGTGACACAGGGGGATTTTATGGCGAGACCTTC. It yields the protein CPSSDTGGFYGETF. The chain combines TRBV27 with TRBJ1-2, with 8 bases aligning to TRBD1. Per the germline V gene, CDR1 is MNHEY and CDR2 is SMNVEV (reference sequence). The CDR3 runs 14 residues.

For this clone: An end of the junction differs from the germline gene, which may be a read error. This rearrangement joins TRBV11-1 to TRBJ2-1; D may be TRBD2 (6 bases). The CDR3 is 17 amino acids. Per germline, CDR1 SGHAT and CDR2 FQDESV (reference sequence). The DNA of the CDR3 is TGTGCCAGCATCCCTCTGGGAGGCGGGTGGTCCTACAATGATCAGTTCTTC. Translation: CASIPLGGGWSYNDQFF. The whole variable domain, filled in from reference TRBV11-1 and TRBJ2-1, reads EAEVAQSPRYKITEKSQAVAFWCDPISGHATLYWYRQILGQGPELLVQFQDESVVDDSQLPKDRFSAERLKGVDSTLKIQPAELGDSAMYLCASIPLGGGWSYNDQFFGPGTRLTVL.

This clone has just a few counts. V gene TRBV9 combines with J gene TRBJ2-3, with D hard to call. The V gene lost 3 bases and the J gene lost 6 bases, with 8 bases spanning the gap. Germline V gene sequence: CDR1 SGDLS, CDR2 YYNGEE. The CDR3 contains 12 residues. This CDR3 is CASSGQWDTQYF. DNA of the CDR3: TGTGCCAGCAGCGGTCAATGGGATACGCAGTATTTT. Looking up the rest from reference TRBV9 and TRBJ2-3 gives the full variable domain: DSGVTQTPKHLITATGQRVTLRCSPRSGDLSVYWYQQSLDQGLQFLIQYYNGEERAKGNILERFSAQQFPDLHSELNLSSLELGDSALYFCASSGQWDTQYFGPGTRLTVL.

This chain uses TRBV20-1 with TRBJ2-5, with D tentatively TRBD1 (5 bases). V was pared by 0 bases and J by 1 base, with 12 bases between. Looked up from germline, CDR1 is DFQATT and CDR2 is SNEGSKA (reference sequence). CDR3 length equals 15 residues. DNA of the CDR3: TGCAGTGCTAGAGATGGGCAGGGCCTCCAAGAGACCCAGTACTTC. It translates to CSARDGQGLQETQYF.

This clone was counted only a few times. The chain is built from TRBV11-2 and TRBJ2-1; possibly TRBD2 for D (7 bases). Trimming removed 4 bases from V and 2 bases from J, with 18 bases in between. This CDR3 is built from 17 residues. Per germline, CDR1 SGHAT and CDR2 FQNNGV. The CDR3 here is CASSSPAGAETYNEQFF. CDR3 DNA sequence: TGTGCCAGCAGCTCCCCCGCGGGGGCGGAGACCTACAATGAGCAGTTCTTC.

The rearrangement uses TRBV11-2 and TRBJ2-3; 11 bases are shared with TRBD2. Germline CDR1 is SGHAT and CDR2 is FQNNGV. The CDR3 has 18 residues. V dropped 5 bases and J dropped 3; count of bases not matched to a gene: 13. The CDR3 DNA sequence: TGTGCCAGCAGCATTACTTTAGCGGGGGGGCCTGGAACAGATACGCAGTATTTT. As protein: CASSITLAGGPGTDTQYF. Full variable domain (outside the CDR3, taken from reference TRBV11-2 and TRBJ2-3): EAGVAQSPRYKIIEKRQSVAFWCNPISGHATLYWYQQILGQGPKLLIQFQNNGVVDDSQLPKDRFSAERLKGVDSTLKIQPAKLEDSAVYLCASSITLAGGPGTDTQYFGPGTRLTVL.

This chain uses TRBV28 with TRBJ2-7; D assignment may be TRBD1 or TRBD2 (5 bases each). This CDR3 is built from 16 residues. V lost 5 bases, J lost 2 bases, and 19 bases lay in between. Per germline, CDR1 MDHEN and CDR2 SYDVKM. CDR3 DNA sequence: TGTGCCAGCAGTAAGCTTTTGGGGACCAACGCCTACGAGCAGTACTTC. Encoded protein: CASSKLLGTNAYEQYF. Full variable domain (remainder filled in from reference TRBV28 and TRBJ2-7): DVKVTQSSRYLVKRTGEKVFLECVQDMDHENMFWYRQDPGLGLRLIYFSYDVKMKEKGDIPEGYSVSREKKERFSLILESASTNQTSMYLCASSKLLGTNAYEQYFGPGTRLTVT.

Of note for this clone: The germline gene is not matched at one end of the junction; a read error may be the cause. This chain joins TRBV5-1 and TRBJ1-1; 10 bases match TRBD1. Germline CDR1 is SGHRS and CDR2 is YFSETQ. This CDR3 contains 14 residues. As DNA, the CDR3 is TGCGCCAGCAGCGAGGGACAGGGGACGTCTGAAGCTTTTTTT. This codes for CASSEGQGTSEAFF. Full variable domain (outside the CDR3, taken from reference TRBV5-1 and TRBJ1-1): KAGVTQTPRYLIKTRGQQVTLSCSPISGHRSVSWYQQTPGQGLQFLFEYFSETQRNKGNFPGRFSGRQFSNSRSEMNVSTLELGDSALYLCASSEGQGTSEAFFGQGTRLTVV.

This clone was counted a single time. The rearrangement joins TRBV5-1 to TRBJ2-3; 7 bases line up with TRBD2. This CDR3 contains 13 residues. J lost 4 bases, V lost 6 bases, and 5 bases had no gene match. Germline V gene data show CDR1 as SGHRS and CDR2 as YFSETQ. The CDR3 region has the DNA TGCGCCAGCAAGGGGAGGGTGCCAGATACGCAGTATTTT. Residues: CASKGRVPDTQYF.

A few counts support this clone. The J gene is TRBJ1-1, the V gene TRBV28; the D gene is possibly TRBD1 (6 bases). V lost 4 bases, J lost 0 bases, and 12 bases lay in between. CDR1 and CDR2 (germline): MDHEN, SYDVKM. There are 15 residues in the CDR3. CDR3 residues: CASSSSGTLNTEAFF. In DNA, the CDR3 is TGTGCCAGCAGTTCGTCCGGGACATTGAACACTGAAGCTTTCTTT.

This clone is labeled as medium-sized. This chain connects TRBV20-1 to TRBJ1-5; D is possibly TRBD1 (6 bases). Germline CDR1 and CDR2: DFQATT and SNEGSKA (reference sequence). This CDR3 is built from 13 residues. The V and J ends lost 5 bases and 5 bases respectively, with 13 bases between them. As DNA, the CDR3 is TGCAGTGCTGTAACAGGGACCCATCAGCCCCAGCATTTT. It encodes CSAVTGTHQPQHF.

By share, this clone counts as large. This sequence joins TRBV27 and TRBJ1-5, with no clear D. This CDR3 contains 14 residues. The ends were cut back, 6 bases at V and 0 bases at J, with 9 bases in the middle. The germline gives CDR1 MNHEY, CDR2 SMNVEV (reference sequence). The CDR3, as DNA: TGTGCCAGCAGGCGAGGGAATAGCAATCAGCCCCAGCATTTT. It codes for CASRRGNSNQPQHF.

This sequence joins TRBV5-1 and TRBJ2-1; possible D gene TRBD1, 6 bases. This CDR3 region has 18 residues. Trimming removed 0 bases at V and 10 bases at J, with 26 bases between. Germline CDR1 reads SGHRS; CDR2 reads YFSETQ. The CDR3 DNA reads as TGCGCCAGCAGCTTGGCGGGGTTCGTTGCACAGGGTGGCAACGAGCAGTTCTTC. Encoded protein: CASSLAGFVAQGGNEQFF. Drawing the rest from reference TRBV5-1 and TRBJ2-1, the complete variable domain is KAGVTQTPRYLIKTRGQQVTLSCSPISGHRSVSWYQQTPGQGLQFLFEYFSETQRNKGNFPGRFSGRQFSNSRSEMNVSTLELGDSALYLCASSLAGFVAQGGNEQFFGPGTRLTVL.